This TCR beta chain stems from a study of molecular identifiers for immune sequencing clone quantification. This clonotype was detected a few times. Both previously described methods and listed TCR primers were employed to make bulk TCR libraries. Using its own MiXCR run on the PCR reads, TCRdb lists one record per CDR3 protein. This sample has some 650,000 distinct CDR3 sequences, with 15% to 20% found just once. The sequenced material came from naive CD8+ T cells from blood, with Jurkat cell RNA spiked in. The subset was: FACS-sorted CD8+CD4-CCR7+CD45RA+ naive T cells. The TCR was taken from a human donor in good health. Some libraries in this study had Jurkat cell RNA spiked in.

The CDR3: CASSLVGDYNEQFF. DNA for the CDR3: TGTGCCAGCAGCTTGGTGGGAGACTACAATGAGCAGTTCTTC. This chain uses TRBV5-6 with TRBJ2-1, with a possible D match to TRBD2 (5 bases). In germline, CDR1 is SGHDT, CDR2 YYEEEE. The CDR3 contains 14 residues. The V and J ends lost 0 bases and 3 bases respectively, with 7 bases between them.